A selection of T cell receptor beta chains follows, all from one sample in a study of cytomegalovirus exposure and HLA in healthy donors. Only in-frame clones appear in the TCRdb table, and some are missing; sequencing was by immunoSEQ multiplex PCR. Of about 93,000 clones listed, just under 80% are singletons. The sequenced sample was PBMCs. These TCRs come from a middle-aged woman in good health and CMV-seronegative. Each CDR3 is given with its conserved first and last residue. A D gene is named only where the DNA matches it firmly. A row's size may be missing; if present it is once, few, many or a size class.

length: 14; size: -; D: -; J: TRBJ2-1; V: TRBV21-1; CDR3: CASSKKPLGDEQFF; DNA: TGTGCCAGCAGCAAAAAGCCCCTGGGCGATGAGCAGTTCTTC
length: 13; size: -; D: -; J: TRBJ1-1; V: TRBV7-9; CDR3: CATEDLLNTEAFF; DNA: TGTGCCACCGAGGATCTCCTGAACACTGAAGCTTTCTTT
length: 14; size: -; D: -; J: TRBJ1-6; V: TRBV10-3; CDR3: CASRVKGETSPLHF; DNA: TGTGCTTCCCGCGTGAAGGGGGAGACTTCACCCCTCCACTTT
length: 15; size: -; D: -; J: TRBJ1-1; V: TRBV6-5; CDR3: CASSRSGGRGTEAFF; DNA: TGTGCCAGCAGCCGCTCGGGGGGGCGAGGCACTGAAGCTTTCTTT
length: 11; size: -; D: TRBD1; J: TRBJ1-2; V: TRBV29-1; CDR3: CSVYRQGGYTF; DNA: TGCAGCGTTTATAGACAGGGCGGCTACACCTTC
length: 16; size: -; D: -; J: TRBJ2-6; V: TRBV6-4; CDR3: CASSEADSSGANVLTF; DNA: TGTGCCAGCAGTGAAGCTGACAGCTCTGGGGCCAACGTCCTGACTTTC
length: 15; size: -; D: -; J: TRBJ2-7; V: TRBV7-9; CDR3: CASSLRKGTLYEQYF; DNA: TGTGCCAGCAGCTTAAGAAAGGGGACACTCTACGAGCAGTACTTC
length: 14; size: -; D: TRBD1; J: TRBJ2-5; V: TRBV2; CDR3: CASSYRGRQETQYF; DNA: TGTGCCAGCAGTTACAGGGGGCGGCAAGAGACCCAGTACTTC
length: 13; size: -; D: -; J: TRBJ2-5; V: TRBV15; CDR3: CATLRAEQETQYF; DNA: TGTGCCACCCTTCGAGCGGAACAAGAGACCCAGTACTTC
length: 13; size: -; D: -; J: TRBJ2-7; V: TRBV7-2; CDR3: CASSLARGREQYF; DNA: TGTGCCAGCAGCTTAGCGCGGGGGCGGGAGCAGTACTTC
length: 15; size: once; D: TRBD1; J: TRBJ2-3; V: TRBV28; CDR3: CASRLQGFSTDTQYF; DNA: TGTGCCAGCAGGTTACAGGGGTTCAGCACAGATACGCAGTATTTT
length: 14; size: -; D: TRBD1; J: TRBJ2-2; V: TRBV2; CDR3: CASGWTGSIGELFF; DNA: TGTGCCAGCGGTTGGACAGGGTCTATCGGGGAGCTGTTTTTT
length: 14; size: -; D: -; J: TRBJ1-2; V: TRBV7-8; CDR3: CASSLSDAGDGYTF; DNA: TGTGCCAGCAGCTTATCCGATGCGGGGGATGGCTACACCTTC
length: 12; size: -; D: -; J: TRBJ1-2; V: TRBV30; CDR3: CAWSISPYGYTF; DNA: TGTGCCTGGAGTATTAGCCCTTATGGCTACACCTTC
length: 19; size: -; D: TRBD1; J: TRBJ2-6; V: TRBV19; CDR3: CASSKSGQGFVSGANVLTF; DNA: TGTGCCAGTAGCAAATCGGGACAGGGCTTTGTCTCTGGGGCCAACGTCCTGACTTTC
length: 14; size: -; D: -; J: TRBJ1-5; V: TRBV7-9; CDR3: CASMGPSPNQPQHF; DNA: TGTGCCAGCATGGGGCCTTCTCCTAATCAGCCCCAGCATTTT
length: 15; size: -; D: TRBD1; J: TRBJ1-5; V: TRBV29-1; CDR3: CSVAPPGGSNQPQHF; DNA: TGCAGCGTTGCTCCCCCAGGGGGCAGCAATCAGCCCCAGCATTTT